These T cell receptor beta chains were read from a single sample in a study of CD8 T cells in Susac syndrome. A single record per CDR3 protein comes from TCRdb applying MiXCR to the immunoSEQ multiplex PCR reads. This table has about 190,000 distinct CDR3 sequences, around 95% appearing once. Sequencing was carried out using CD4+ T cells from PBMCs. Every receptor here comes from a human donor with Susac syndrome. Both conserved end residues are part of each CDR3. A D gene is named only where the DNA matches it firmly. The listing skips clone size in some rows; elsewhere it reads once, few, many or a size class.

j_call,v_call,clone_size,d_call,cdr3_nt,cdr3_aa
TRBJ1-5,TRBV20-1,.,.,TGCAGTGCTAGAGGTGGGCTTGGGAGCAATCAGCCCCAGCATTTT,CSARGGLGSNQPQHF
TRBJ1-3,TRBV20-1,.,.,TGCAGTGCTAGTAGTGGGACTACAGGAAACACCATATATTTT,CSASSGTTGNTIYF
TRBJ1-6,TRBV9,.,.,TGTGCCAGCAGCGTAGTAACAGGGTGGAATTCACCCCTCCACTTT,CASSVVTGWNSPLHF
TRBJ1-2,TRBV14,.,TRBD1,TGTGCCAGCAGCCAACACGTGTCAGGACAGGAGGCCTTC,CASSQHVSGQEAF
TRBJ1-1,TRBV19,.,.,TGTGCCAGTAGTATAGGCGGGGCGGCAAACACTGAAGCTTTCTTT,CASSIGGAANTEAFF
TRBJ2-2,TRBV27,.,.,TGTGCCAGCAATCGACAAGCGAACACCGGGGAGCTGTTTTTT,CASNRQANTGELFF
TRBJ2-5,TRBV2,.,.,TGTGCCAGCAGTGAAGACGGTCGGTGGGAGACCCAGTACTTC,CASSEDGRWETQYF
TRBJ2-7,TRBV29-1,.,TRBD1,TGCAGCGTCCGGGACAGACTCTCCTACGAGCAGTACTTC,CSVRDRLSYEQYF
TRBJ2-5,TRBV5-4,.,.,TGTGCCAGCAGCGCGACTAGTTCACGAGAGACCCAGTACTTC,CASSATSSRETQYF
TRBJ2-3,TRBV12-3/TRBV12-4,.,TRBD1,TGTGCCAGCAGTTCCGGGACAGGGACTACAGATACGCAGTATTTT,CASSSGTGTTDTQYF
TRBJ2-2,TRBV9,.,.,TGTGCCAGCAGCGTAGAGTTCTGGGCTCTTGGCACCGGGGAGCTGTTTTTT,CASSVEFWALGTGELFF
TRBJ2-7,TRBV7-2,.,.,TGTGCCAGCAGAGAAGACAGGTGGGCCTACGAGCAGTACTTC,CASREDRWAYEQYF
TRBJ2-7,TRBV3-1,once,.,TGTGCCAGCAGTCTCAGGGGGGGCGAGCAGTACTTC,CASSLRGGEQYF
TRBJ1-2,TRBV25-1,.,.,TGTGCCAGCAGTGATCCGGGACCCACATCTAACTATGGCTACACCTTC,CASSDPGPTSNYGYTF
TRBJ2-5,TRBV27,.,.,TGTGCCAGCAGAATTAGGGGGGTAGAGACCCAGTACTTC,CASRIRGVETQYF
TRBJ2-3,TRBV15,once,TRBD1,TGTGCCACCAGCAGAGATACAGGGGGCGCCTCAGATACGCAGTATTTT,CATSRDTGGASDTQYF
TRBJ2-6,TRBV6-2/TRBV6-3,.,.,TGTGCCAGCGGTCCCTCTGGGGCCAACGTCCTGACTTTC,CASGPSGANVLTF
TRBJ1-1,TRBV5-1,.,.,TGCGCCAGCAGTAAAGGGGTAGAGAACACTGAAGCTTTCTTT,CASSKGVENTEAFF
TRBJ2-2,TRBV5-1,.,.,TGCGCCAGCAGCGCAACAGGGTTCGGTGGCACCGGGGAGCTGTTTTTT,CASSATGFGGTGELFF
TRBJ1-1,TRBV29-1,once,TRBD1,TGCAGCGTTGCGACAGGGGGGCCAGGAGCTTTCTTT,CSVATGGPGAFF
TRBJ1-1,TRBV9,.,TRBD1,TGTGCCAGCAGCGCGGGACAGGGATCGAAAACTGAAGCTTTCTTT,CASSAGQGSKTEAFF
TRBJ2-7,TRBV12-5,.,.,TGTGCTAGTGGTTCCCGGGACAACTCCTACGAGCAGTACTTC,CASGSRDNSYEQYF
TRBJ2-2,TRBV7-6,.,TRBD2,TGTGCCAGCAGTGAACCCCAGGGACTAGAGGACACCGGGGAGCTGTTTTTT,CASSEPQGLEDTGELFF
TRBJ1-4,TRBV9,.,.,TGTGCCAGCAGCGTAGAGGCAGGGAATCTCCAAAAACTGTTTTTT,CASSVEAGNLQKLFF
TRBJ2-6,TRBV27,.,TRBD1,TGTGCCAGCAGTCCCGGGACAGGGGTCTCTGGGGCCAACGTCCTGACTTTC,CASSPGTGVSGANVLTF
TRBJ2-7,TRBV7-9,.,.,TGTGCCAGCAGCTTCGACACACGGATAGTCTACGAGCAGTACTTC,CASSFDTRIVYEQYF
TRBJ1-2,TRBV5-1,.,TRBD1,TGCGCCAGCAGCGCTGGACAGGGAGCCAGGGCCTACTATGGCTACACCTTC,CASSAGQGARAYYGYTF
TRBJ2-3,TRBV18,few,.,TGTGCCAGCTCACCAGCAAGTAGCACAGATACGCAGTATTTT,CASSPASSTDTQYF
TRBJ2-2,TRBV2,once,.,TGTGCCAGCCTTCGTGACAGTATGAACACCGGGGAGCTGTTTTTT,CASLRDSMNTGELFF
TRBJ1-2,TRBV30,.,.,TGTGCCTCCTGGACAGTATTCTATGGCTACACCTTC,CASWTVFYGYTF
TRBJ2-7,TRBV7-2,.,.,TGTGCCAGCAGCCCCGATTGGGGGGACGAGCAGTACTTC,CASSPDWGDEQYF
TRBJ2-5,TRBV6-5,.,.,TGTGCCAGCAGTCCCGAGGGGACCCAGTACTTC,CASSPEGTQYF
TRBJ2-6,TRBV5-1,.,TRBD1,TGCGCCAGCAGCTTTCGACAGGGCACGGCCGGGGCCAACGTCCTGACTTTC,CASSFRQGTAGANVLTF
TRBJ1-6,TRBV19,.,.,TGTGCCAGTAGAAACCAAAATTCACCCCTCCACTTT,CASRNQNSPLHF
TRBJ1-5,TRBV20-1,.,TRBD1,TGCAGTGCTAGTTCAGGGGGCAGTCAGCCCCAGCATTTT,CSASSGGSQPQHF
TRBJ1-2,TRBV6-1,.,TRBD1,TGTGCCAGCAGTGAAAGGGGGGGGGACAGGGGGCCCGGCTACACCTTC,CASSERGGDRGPGYTF
TRBJ1-1,TRBV25-1,.,.,TGTGCCAGCAGTGAATGGGGTTCGACGAACACTGAAGCTTTCTTT,CASSEWGSTNTEAFF
TRBJ1-1,TRBV5-4,.,.,TGTGCCAGCAGCCTAGTGACAGAAGGTGGTGAAGCTTTCTTT,CASSLVTEGGEAFF
TRBJ2-1,TRBV20-1,.,.,TGCAGTGCTAGAGAGGGGGCGGGGGATAACTACAATGAGCAGTTCTTC,CSAREGAGDNYNEQFF
TRBJ2-3,TRBV12-3/TRBV12-4,.,TRBD1,TGTGCCAGCAGTTCCCCGCCGGGACAGGGCCCACCCAACGGCGGCACAGATACGCAGTATTTT,CASSSPPGQGPPNGGTDTQYF
TRBJ1-1,TRBV4-1,once,.,TGCGCCAGCAGCCAAGTCGACCGGACAGACACTGAAGCTTTCTTT,CASSQVDRTDTEAFF
TRBJ2-5,TRBV12-3/TRBV12-4,.,TRBD2,TGTGCCAGCAGTTTAAGGGGAGCGGGGCTTGGACAAGAGACCCAGTACTTC,CASSLRGAGLGQETQYF
TRBJ2-7,TRBV7-9,.,TRBD2,TGTGCCAGCGCGAGCGGGACGCCATACGAGCAGTACTTC,CASASGTPYEQYF
TRBJ2-3,TRBV12-3/TRBV12-4,.,.,TGTGCCAGCAGCGTCGACAGCCCGTTCACAGATACGCAGTATTTT,CASSVDSPFTDTQYF
TRBJ1-1,TRBV19,once,.,TGTGCCAGTAGTATAGACCTGACGGGGGTGAACACTGAAGCTTTCTTT,CASSIDLTGVNTEAFF
TRBJ2-1,TRBV14,.,.,TGTGCCAGCAGCCAAGAAGGGCCACGAAGGGCCTACAATGAGCAGTTCTTC,CASSQEGPRRAYNEQFF